The 26 T cell receptor beta chains below come from one sample, sequenced in a study of low-dose radiotherapy and immunotherapy resistance in tumors. Covering alpha and beta chains, TRAV- and TRBV-specific primers were used for the first-strand cDNA. A 20-cycle PCR with a constant-region primer and V-primer adapter amplified TCRs. MiXCR, run by TCRdb on the reads, gives a single entry per CDR3 protein. The repertoire has about 9,800 distinct CDR3 sequences, roughly two fifths of them found once; the top ten carry roughly 6.2%. These receptors all stem from a human donor with advanced metastatic prostate, ovarian, gallbladder or colorectal cancer (not recorded which). This table probably holds off-target reads from a library built for another chain.

This clonotype turned up a few times. The genes are TRBV28 and TRBJ1-5; 7 bases are shared with TRBD1. The trim removed 5 bases at V and 0 bases at J, leaving 10 bases unmatched. Germline V gene data show CDR1 as MDHEN and CDR2 as SYDVKM. The CDR3 sequence is 17 residues long. The CDR3 nucleotides are TGTGCCAGCAGTCCACTTAGGGGGCCTTATAGCAATCAGCCCCAGCATTTT. Protein product: CASSPLRGPYSNQPQHF.

The rearrangement uses TRBV3-1 and TRBJ2-1, with 9 bases fitting TRBD1. CDR3 length equals 16 residues. Germline assignment: CDR1 LGHDT and CDR2 YNNKEL (reference sequence). V was pared by 2 bases and J by 7 bases, with 9 bases of the junction left unmatched. The CDR3 region has the DNA TGTGCCAGCAGCCAACCGGGACAGGGTGAGGGGAATGAGCAGTTCTTC. Translation gives CASSQPGQGEGNEQFF.

The CDR3 protein is CATSQGSQETQYF. CDR3 coding DNA: TGTGCCACCAGTCAGGGGTCCCAAGAGACCCAGTACTTC. This rearrangement joins TRBV24-1 to TRBJ2-5, with D perhaps TRBD1 (6 bases). The CDR3 is 13 residues long. The germline V gene encodes CDR1 KGHDR and CDR2 SFDVKD. The V gene lost 6 bases and the J gene lost 1 base, with 8 bases spanning the gap.

The V gene is TRBV19, the J gene TRBJ2-1; 7 bases line up with TRBD2. CDR1 and CDR2 (germline): LNHDA, SQIVND (reference sequence). Trimming removed 5 bases from V and 7 bases from J; junction bases left unmatched: 2. CDR3 length: 12 residues. For the CDR3, the DNA is TGTGCCAGTAGTTCACTAGCGAATGAGCAGTTCTTC. Amino acids: CASSSLANEQFF. The whole variable domain, remainder taken from reference TRBV19 and TRBJ2-1, is DGGITQSPKYLFRKEGQNVTLSCEQNLNHDAMYWYRQDPGQGLRLIYYSQIVNDFQKGDIAEGYSVSREKKESFPLTVTSAQKNPTAFYLCASSSLANEQFFGPGTRLTVL.

The chain carries TRBV7-6 and TRBJ2-1; a possible D gene is TRBD2 (7 bases). The CDR3 is made up of 15 amino acids. V dropped 5 bases and J dropped 5 bases, with 16 bases sitting between them. In germline, CDR1 is SGHVS, CDR2 FNYEAQ. The CDR3 nucleotides read TGTGCCAGCAGCACTGGGCGGGGGCAGAACAATGAGCAGTTCTTC. Its translation is CASSTGRGQNNEQFF.

In this sample, this clonotype turned up a few times. The rearrangement uses TRBV11-1 and TRBJ1-1; D call uncertain. Trimming stripped 5 bases from V and 3 bases from J, with 10 bases between. Germline CDR1 is SGHAT and CDR2 is FQDESV (reference sequence). CDR3 length equals 13 residues. This CDR3 reads CASSLARYTEAFF. Written as DNA, the CDR3 is TGTGCCAGCAGCCTTGCCAGGTACACTGAAGCTTTCTTT.

The chain is built from TRBV5-1 and TRBJ1-2; TRBD1 agrees at 9 bases. CDR1 SGHRS and CDR2 YFSETQ come from the germline V gene. J was trimmed by 2 bases and V by 4 bases; bases with no gene match: 3. The CDR3 runs 14 residues. The CDR3 DNA reads TGCGCCAGCAGCGGGGGGACAGGGAACTATGGCTACACCTTC. Protein product: CASSGGTGNYGYTF.

V and J are TRBV4-2 and TRBJ2-3, with 11 bases that match TRBD2. The CDR3 contains 17 residues. Germline CDR1 and CDR2: LGHNA and YNFKEQ. V lost 1 base and J lost 6; bases outside the gene matches: 9. CDR3 DNA sequence: TGTGCCAGCAGCCAAGTCCTGGGACTAGCGGTATCCGATACGCAGTATTTT. It translates to CASSQVLGLAVSDTQYF.

This clonotype has only one observation. This rearrangement joins TRBV6-5 to TRBJ1-2, with D possibly matching TRBD1 (5 bases). Trimming shortened V by 6 bases and J by 8 bases, and 10 bases separated the two germline ends. In germline, CDR1 is MNHEY, CDR2 SVGAGI. The CDR3 contains 11 residues. CDR3 in DNA: TGTGCCAGCAGCTGGGGGAGGGGCTACACCTTC. This encodes CASSWGRGYTF.

This clonotype turned up a few times. The chain joins TRBV3-1 to TRBJ1-2; no firm D call. CDR3 length equals 13 residues. Germline V gene data show CDR1 as LGHDT and CDR2 as YNNKEL (reference sequence). CDR3 amino acids: CGSGSGGTHGYTF. The CDR3 DNA reads TGTGGGTCTGGCTCGGGCGGAACTCATGGCTACACCTTC.

This clonotype is classed as medium-sized. CDR3 sequence: CASSALGQGGSEAFF. CDR3 sequence (DNA): TGTGCCAGCAGCGCGTTGGGACAGGGAGGCTCTGAAGCTTTCTTT. This chain connects TRBV9 to TRBJ1-1; 9 bases line up with TRBD1. CDR1 SGDLS and CDR2 YYNGEE come from the germline V gene. After removal of 3 bases from V and 6 bases from J, the junction contained 9 bases not matched to a gene. CDR3 length: 15 residues.

This clonotype was detected only a few times. The chain links TRBV28 to TRBJ2-1; 7 bases fit TRBD1. Per the germline V gene, CDR1 is MDHEN and CDR2 is SYDVKM. The CDR3 sequence is 16 residues long. Losses at the gene ends were 4 bases for V and 0 bases for J; bases not matched to a gene: 6. Here the CDR3 DNA reads TGTGCCAGCAGTTCTCCAGGGGGTACCTCCTACAATGAGCAGTTCTTC. This translates into CASSSPGGTSYNEQFF. The variable domain in full, completed from reference TRBV28 and TRBJ2-1, reads DVKVTQSSRYLVKRTGEKVFLECVQDMDHENMFWYRQDPGLGLRLIYFSYDVKMKEKGDIPEGYSVSREKKERFSLILESASTNQTSMYLCASSSPGGTSYNEQFFGPGTRLTVL.

The chain links TRBV15 to TRBJ2-3, with D hard to call. Germline CDR1 reads LNHNV; CDR2 reads YYDKDF (reference sequence). Deletions cut 1 base from V and 5 bases from J, with 10 bases between. This CDR3 is built from 14 residues. The CDR3 DNA is TGTGCCACCAGCAGAGCCTCGCGCCGAGATACGCAGTATTTT. Encoded protein: CATSRASRRDTQYF.

The genes are TRBV7-6 and TRBJ2-3; D possibly corresponds to TRBD1 (6 bases). V lost 7 bases and J lost 4, with 18 bases in between. This CDR3 has 15 residues. Germline CDR1 and CDR2: SGHVS and FNYEAQ. CDR3 in amino acids: CASNIGDISPDTQYF. The CDR3 DNA sequence: TGTGCCAGCAACATCGGGGACATCTCACCAGATACGCAGTATTTT.

The chain carries TRBV4-1 and TRBJ1-2; no firm D call. The CDR3 is made up of 14 amino acids. V lost 4 bases and J lost 6, with 15 bases in between. Germline V lookup: CDR1 MGHRA, CDR2 YSYEKL. CDR3 sequence reads: CASSRVGSLDGYTF. The DNA of the CDR3 is TGCGCCAGCAGCCGAGTAGGATCGTTGGATGGCTACACCTTC.

This clonotype has just a few counts. This chain uses TRBV6-2 or TRBV6-3 with TRBJ2-4; 15 bases fit TRBD2. Germline V lookup: CDR1 MNHEY, CDR2 SVGEGT. V lost 5 bases to trimming and J lost 9 bases; unmatched junction nucleotides: 5. The CDR3 is 15 amino acids. This chain's CDR3 is CASSDGLAGGGIQYF. The CDR3 bases are TGTGCCAGCAGTGACGGACTAGCGGGAGGGGGCATTCAGTACTTC.

The sample holds a few counts of this clonotype. J is TRBJ2-3 and V is TRBV3-1; 7 positions agree with TRBD2. The trim removed 5 bases at V and 2 bases at J, leaving 7 bases unmatched. Germline V gene data show CDR1 as LGHDT and CDR2 as YNNKEL (reference sequence). The CDR3 has 15 amino acids. This CDR3 reads CASSASGSTTDTQYF. DNA of the CDR3: TGTGCCAGCAGCGCTAGCGGTTCCACCACAGATACGCAGTATTTT.

This clonotype has a single count. The V and J genes are TRBV7-2 and TRBJ2-3; TRBD1 might be the D (6 bases). V gave up 0 bases and J gave up 4 bases, with 14 bases separating them. From germline, CDR1 is SGHTA and CDR2 FQGNSA. The CDR3 consists of 16 residues. The CDR3 nucleotides are TGTGCCAGCAGCTTAGCCTACAGGGTCAAGGCAGATACGCAGTATTTT. It translates to CASSLAYRVKADTQYF.

The rearrangement joins TRBV29-1 to TRBJ1-3, with D tentatively TRBD1 (5 bases). CDR3 length: 14 residues. The V end lost 4 bases, the J end lost 4 bases, and 14 bases lay between the germline ends. Germline V lookup: CDR1 SQVTM, CDR2 ANQGSEA. CDR3 in DNA: TGCAGCGTTGGGCTTGGGGGACTCGGAAACACCATATATTTT. This sequence encodes CSVGLGGLGNTIYF.

The chain joins TRBV5-6 to TRBJ2-7; 7 nucleotides agree with TRBD1. J lost 7 bases, V lost 4 bases, and 5 bases had no gene match. There are 12 residues in the CDR3. Germline V gene data show CDR1 as SGHDT and CDR2 as YYEEEE. CDR3 DNA sequence: TGTGCCAGCAGCCGACAGGGTCTTGAGCAGTACTTC. Its protein product is CASSRQGLEQYF.

The rearrangement joins TRBV12-3 or TRBV12-4 to TRBJ2-2, with 9 bases lining up with TRBD1. The V segment lost 6 bases and the J segment 9 bases; nucleotides outside the gene matches: 11. This CDR3 is built from 15 residues. Here the CDR3 reads CASSSGTGRARELFF. The CDR3 coding sequence is TGTGCCAGCAGCTCCGGGACAGGGAGGGCCAGGGAGCTGTTTTTT.

This clonotype was seen more than once but under ten times. The chain combines TRBV9 with TRBJ2-1; the match to TRBD1 covers 11 bases. The CDR3 is 15 amino acids. Losses at the gene ends were 4 bases for V and 9 bases for J; bases not matched to a gene: 9. Germline CDR1 and CDR2: SGDLS and YYNGEE. For the CDR3, the DNA is TGTGCCAGCAGCCCCCAGGACAGGGGGCTAGGTGAGCAGTTCTTC. Translation: CASSPQDRGLGEQFF.

This sequence joins TRBV6-1 and TRBJ2-7; 8 positions agree with TRBD2. This CDR3 spans 14 amino acids. With 5 bases clipped from V and 6 bases from J, the junction kept 9 bases outside the gene matches. The germline V gene has CDR1 MNHNS and CDR2 SASEGT. CDR3 loop: CASSLIAGFGEQYF. As DNA, the CDR3 is TGTGCCAGCAGTTTAATAGCGGGATTCGGCGAGCAGTACTTC.

This CDR3 reads CSATTGSSNQPQHF. The CDR3 region has the DNA TGCAGTGCTACGACGGGTAGTAGCAATCAGCCCCAGCATTTT. The chain uses TRBV20-1 and TRBJ1-5; D gene uncertain. This CDR3 spans 14 amino acids. Germline assignment: CDR1 DFQATT and CDR2 SNEGSKA (reference sequence). V was trimmed by 4 bases and J by 0 bases, leaving 10 bases between them.

Only a few counts were recorded for this clonotype. The chain recombines TRBV5-1 with TRBJ2-7; D could derive from TRBD1 or TRBD2 (5 bases each). The CDR3 is 14 amino acids. The V and J ends lost 1 base and 1 base respectively, with 9 bases between them. Germline CDR1 is SGHRS and CDR2 is YFSETQ. CDR3 in DNA: TGCGCCAGCAGCTTGAGCTGGGGGTCCTACGAGCAGTACTTC. As protein: CASSLSWGSYEQYF.

The V and J genes are TRBV29-1 and TRBJ2-7; possibly TRBD2 for D (5 bases). The germline V and J ends were trimmed by 6 bases and 3 bases, with 12 bases remaining between them. Germline V CDR1 and CDR2: SQVTM, ANQGSEA. CDR3 length: 12 amino acids. In DNA, the CDR3 is TGCAGCGTACTTGGACTGATCTACGAGCAGTACTTC. Its protein product is CSVLGLIYEQYF.